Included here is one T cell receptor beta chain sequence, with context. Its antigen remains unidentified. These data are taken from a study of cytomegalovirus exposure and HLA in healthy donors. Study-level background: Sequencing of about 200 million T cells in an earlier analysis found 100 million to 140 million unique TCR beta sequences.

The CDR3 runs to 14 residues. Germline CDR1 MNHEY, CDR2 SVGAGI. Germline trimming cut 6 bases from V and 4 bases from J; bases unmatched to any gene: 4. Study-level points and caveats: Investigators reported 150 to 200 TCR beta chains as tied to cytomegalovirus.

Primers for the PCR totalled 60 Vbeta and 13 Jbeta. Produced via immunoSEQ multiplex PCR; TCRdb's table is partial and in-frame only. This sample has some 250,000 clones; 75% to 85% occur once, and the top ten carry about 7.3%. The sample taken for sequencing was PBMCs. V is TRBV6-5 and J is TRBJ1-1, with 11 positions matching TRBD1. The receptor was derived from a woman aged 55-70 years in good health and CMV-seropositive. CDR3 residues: CASRGGTGGTEAFF. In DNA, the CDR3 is TGTGCCAGCAGGGGGGGGACAGGGGGCACTGAAGCTTTCTTT.